This T cell receptor beta chain was recorded in a study of T-cell memory formation after mild COVID-19. Whole-study findings and limits: The second-wave clones peaking on day 37 were not confirmed as SARS-CoV-2-specific.

This clonotype came up a few times. Antigen: not known. Using its own MiXCR run on the 5' RACE reads, TCRdb lists one record per CDR3 protein. The sample consists of 300,000 to 400,000 distinct CDR3 sequences, around an eighth of them appearing once. The CDR3 loop spans 15 amino acids. V lost 3 bases to trimming and J lost 8 bases; unmatched junction nucleotides: 6. Looked up from germline, CDR1 is SGHTA and CDR2 is FQGNSA. The sequenced material came from PBMCs or a T cell subset sorted from them (not recorded which). The genes are TRBV7-2 and TRBJ1-6, with 8 bases lining up with TRBD1. This receptor was taken from a man aged 18 to 30 who had mild COVID-19 (a few samples of this study predate the infection). Cell type and time point are not known. The CDR3 spells CASSFGQGRDSPLHF. The DNA for the CDR3 is TGTGCCAGCAGCTTTGGACAGGGTCGGGATTCACCCCTCCACTTT. The full variable domain, rest sourced from reference TRBV7-2 and TRBJ1-6, is GAGVSQSPSNKVTEKGKDVELRCDPISGHTALYWYRQSLGQGLEFLIYFQGNSAPDKSGLPSDRFSAERTGGSVSTLTIQRTQQEDSAVYLCASSFGQGRDSPLHFGNGTRLTVT.